This TCR beta chain was profiled in a study of technical replicates of blood from a handful of donors. The data were produced by immunoSEQ multiplex PCR, yet TCRdb's version contains in-frame clones alone and is incomplete. The repertoire has tens of thousands of clones, approximately 94% of them found once; the top ten carry 0.39%. There are 15 residues in the CDR3. This clone was seen a single time. The specimen sequenced was T cells isolated from PBMCs. This chain uses TRBV21-1 with TRBJ2-7; TRBD2, the table's D call, lacks a check against the DNA. TRBV21-1 is reported as a pseudogene. The clonotype comes from a human donor in good health. The CDR3: CASSIRENISYEQYF. The DNA for the CDR3 is TGTGCCAGCAGCATCCGGGAAAACATATCCTACGAGCAGTACTTC.